This section outlines one T cell receptor (beta chain) sequence together with its context. The sample comes from a study of blood T cell repertoires in COVID-19. As for the study in general: Both acute and convalescent COVID-19 samples were obtained from the United States, Italy and Spain. PBMCs, B-cell-depleted T cells, or T cells provided the cDNA or gDNA that made up the material.

In the original processing: By means of reference gene primer amplification, nucleated cell counts were estimated. The protocol was immunoSEQ multiplex PCR, while the TCRdb copy is restricted to in-frame clones and leaves out a portion. V and J calls and clone size come straight from that table; D and trimming were deduced from the DNA. The sample yields 150,000 to 200,000 clones, more than 65% seen once. V trimming: 2 bases; J trimming: 4 bases; junction bases outside the gene matches: 8. Per the germline V gene, CDR1 is SEHNR and CDR2 is FQNEAQ (reference sequence). This CDR3 comprises 16 residues.

The clonotype was recovered from a man aged 70-80 years with active or convalescent COVID-19. The J gene is TRBJ2-5, the V gene TRBV7-9; TRBD2 aligns across 9 bases. Sequencing used peripheral blood. The CDR3 loop is CASSLNHGLARETQYF. DNA for the CDR3: TGTGCCAGCAGCTTAAACCACGGACTAGCGCGAGAGACCCAGTACTTC.